This record concerns one T cell receptor beta chain sequence. Its antigen is currently not known. The sample holds no much larger clone one base away, and base qualities are not on file. TCRbeta CDR3 regions were amplified from genomic DNA using the immunoSEQ Assay, a bias-controlled multiplex PCR. From the authors' description of their analysis: The number of nucleated cells in each sample was estimated by amplification of reference gene primers within the assay. Sequence reads were collapsed and filtered to measure the absolute abundance of every unique TCRbeta CDR3 rearrangement. For each sample, productive Simpson clonality was calculated as the square root of Simpson's diversity index over productive rearrangements. The immuneACCESS repertoire file appears here via TCRdb, limited to in-frame rearrangements. These files lack a portion of the clones; in checked studies, under half of the deficit traces to unresolved V genes, and the cause of the others is not known. For V, J and clone size, that table is used; D and trimming come from the DNA. The sample table shows about 260,000 clones, and approximately 86% are seen once. The leading ten clones occupy about 2% of the sample.

The data originate from a study of blood T cell repertoires in COVID-19 (TCRdb year 2020). Study-level background: Samples covering the acute and convalescent phases of COVID-19 were provided by collaborators in the United States, Italy and Spain. The prospective study material was composed of cDNA or gDNA derived from T cells, B-cell-depleted T cells, or PBMCs. Subjects who had been exposed to COVID-19, were actively infected with it, or had recovered from it provided the deeply sampled blood TCRbeta repertoires that made up the dataset. The repertoires were released in a freely available public database meant as a resource for research on the immune response to SARS-CoV-2. The samples were drawn from the first 160 participants of the ongoing ImmuneRACE study and from 950 to 1,500 subjects provided by 6 global collaborators. Nearly every sample came with metadata listing a de-identified subject ID, COVID-19 status, age in years and sex. Where HLA class I and class II types were available, the types were taken from metadata supplied by the sample provider, not from assay-based typing.

V sheds 3 bases and J sheds 3 bases, leaving 15 bases between their ends. From a lookup of the germline V gene, CDR1 and CDR2 are SGHRS and YFSETQ. The CDR3 numbers 15 residues from cysteine through phenylalanine. Only the CDR3 DNA stays, 45 bases, in frame from base 1. The collaborating institutions used their own protocols to collect whole blood in K2EDTA tubes. Collaborator samples were shipped for TCRbeta analysis as frozen whole blood, isolated PBMCs, or DNA extracted from either sample type. Study-level results and caveats: How much clinical and demographic metadata was included differed by source and by participant, and the metadata was provided uncurated.

Material for sequencing was peripheral blood. This TCR derives from a man younger than 40 with active or convalescent COVID-19. The rearranged chain carries TRBV5-1 and TRBJ1-2; the D gene is possibly TRBD1, with 5 bases matching. The DNA sequence reads TGCGCCAGCAGCTCCGGTAGTGGGGGGGACTATGGCTACACCTTC. It translates as CASSSGSGGDYGYTF.